These 24 T cell receptor beta chains were all obtained from the same sample, sequenced in a study of blood T cells in healthy people across ages (dated by TCRdb to the mid-2010s). The library was produced with 5' RACE. Sequencer: Illumina HiSeq 2500. The second PCR ran for roughly 7 to 11 cycles and used a J-beta primer mix along with a sample-barcoded 5' primer. TCRdb ran its own pipeline on the public reads, namely fastp trimming at Q25 and MiXCR clone calling, and kept in-frame beta chains. Rows merge per CDR3 protein into single entries with the most common DNA and genes. In all, the sample holds roughly 720,000 distinct CDR3 sequences, and 50% to 65% of those were seen once. Approximately 41% of the sample lies in the top ten. The source material was blood. These receptors were collected from an elderly man in good health.

The genes are TRBV6-6 and TRBJ2-7; D might be TRBD2 (6 bases). CDR1 is MNHNY, CDR2 SVGAGI, per germline (reference sequence). The CDR3 totals 14 residues. Between the trimmed V and J ends, which lost 7 bases and 3 bases, there was a span of 16 bases. CDR3 coding DNA: TGTGCCAGCACCCGGGACTTTGGACTCTACGAGCAGTACTTC. Translation: CASTRDFGLYEQYF.

This chain connects TRBV7-8 to TRBJ2-3; no clear D. The CDR3 spans 11 residues. Deletions cut 4 bases from V and 14 bases from J, with 13 bases between. Germline assignment: CDR1 SGHVS and CDR2 FQNEAQ. The CDR3 loop reads CASSSSIPAYF. In nucleotides, the CDR3 is TGTGCCAGCAGCTCCTCCATTCCCGCGTATTTT.

This clonotype was seen only once. The chain carries TRBV9 and TRBJ2-5; a weak D match, TRBD2 (6 bases). In germline, CDR1 is SGDLS, CDR2 YYNGEE. Trimming cost V 0 bases and J 11 bases, with 17 bases left between them. The CDR3 extends over 14 amino acids. The CDR3 loop reads CASSVDGSDDEQYF. CDR3 nucleotide sequence: TGTGCCAGCAGCGTAGACGGGAGCGACGATGAGCAGTACTTC.

The sample holds one count of this clonotype. The chain has TRBV20-1 and TRBJ2-1; 10 bases are shared with TRBD2. The ends lost 0 bases at V and 6 bases at J; junction bases unmatched: 5. The CDR3 loop spans 15 amino acids. Per the germline V gene, CDR1 is DFQATT and CDR2 is SNEGSKA (reference sequence). The CDR3 nucleotides read TGCAGTGCTAGAGATCTAGCGGGAGCGGGCAATGAGCAGTTCTTC. As protein: CSARDLAGAGNEQFF.

The chain recombines TRBV20-1 with TRBJ2-1; 14 bases are a match to TRBD2. This CDR3 is 18 amino acids long. V lost 6 bases, J lost 3 bases, and 13 bases stayed unmatched. Germline lookup yields CDR1 DFQATT and CDR2 SNEGSKA (reference sequence). The CDR3 DNA is TGCAGTGCAATCGGACTAGCGGGAGGCGGGGGCCTCTACAATGAGCAGTTCTTC. It specifies CSAIGLAGGGGLYNEQFF.

V usage is TRBV2 and J usage is TRBJ2-1; TRBD2 matches 10 bases. Germline-derived CDR1 and CDR2 are SNHLY and FYNNEI. The V gene end was trimmed by 8 bases and the J gene end by 13 bases; junction bases not matched to a gene: 14. This CDR3 has 14 residues. The CDR3 protein is CASGGTSATETQFF. The CDR3 DNA reads TGTGCCAGCGGGGGGACTAGCGCGACAGAGACCCAGTTCTTC.

The chain is built from TRBV5-1 and TRBJ2-1, with D tentatively TRBD2 (7 bases). Germline values: CDR1 SGHRS, CDR2 YFSETQ. With 3 bases removed from V and 4 bases from J, the gap between germline ends came to 14 bases. The CDR3 covers 15 residues. The CDR3 region has the DNA TGCGCCAGCAGCTATGGGGGGGCTTTTTACAATGAGCAGTTCTTC. Translating it yields CASSYGGAFYNEQFF.

V gene TRBV12-3 or TRBV12-4 combines with J gene TRBJ2-7; 10 bases agree with TRBD1. V dropped 5 bases and J dropped 7; count of bases not matched to a gene: 8. The CDR3 runs to 14 residues. The CDR3 DNA follows: TGTGCCAGCAGTCCTAGGACAGGGGGTTGTGAGCAGTACTTC. This encodes CASSPRTGGCEQYF.

The CDR3 nucleotides are TGCAGCGTTGATCCGCCCACCTGGACGTTGAACTATGGCTACACCTTC. This gives the protein CSVDPPTWTLNYGYTF. The chain is built from TRBV29-1 and TRBJ1-2; no clear D gene. CDR3 length equals 16 residues. Germline V lookup: CDR1 SQVTM, CDR2 ANQGSEA. V was trimmed by 3 bases and J by 2 bases, leaving 19 bases between them. The entire variable domain, with the rest obtained from reference TRBV29-1 and TRBJ1-2, is as follows: SAVISQKPSRDICQRGTSLTIQCQVDSQVTMMFWYRQQPGQSLTLIATANQGSEATYESGFVIDKFPISRPNLTFSTLTVSNMSPEDSSIYLCSVDPPTWTLNYGYTFGSGTRLTVV.

This clonotype was seen a single time. V usage is TRBV2 and J usage is TRBJ1-1, with D maybe TRBD1 (5 bases). The ends were cut back, 6 bases at V and 4 bases at J, with 18 bases in the middle. Germline-derived CDR1 and CDR2 are SNHLY and FYNNEI. The length of the CDR3 is 15 residues. The chain's CDR3 is CASRGRGSGGTEAFF. The CDR3 DNA reads TGTGCCAGCAGAGGCCGGGGGTCTGGGGGCACTGAAGCTTTCTTT.

The J gene is TRBJ2-5, the V gene TRBV7-2; D might be TRBD1 or TRBD2, each matching 5 bases. The CDR3 runs to 14 residues. Trimming pared 4 bases from V and 7 bases from J, leaving 16 bases between. The germline V gene encodes CDR1 SGHTA and CDR2 FQGNSA. The CDR3 nucleotides read TGTGCCAGCAGCTCTAGCCCCCCGAGGGGGACCCAGTACTTC. This encodes CASSSSPPRGTQYF.

This rearrangement joins TRBV12-3 or TRBV12-4 to TRBJ2-7; the D is unclear. V was shortened by 3 bases and J by 3 bases, with 9 bases between the two germline ends. The CDR3 length is 13 residues. CDR3 coding DNA: TGTGCCAGCAGTTTGTCCCTTAACTACGAGCAGTACTTC. Its translation is CASSLSLNYEQYF.

The chain has TRBV7-2 and TRBJ2-1, with D tentatively TRBD1 (6 bases). The DNA end lines up better with TRBJ2-7; the J call may be wrong. The CDR3 runs to 14 residues. Germline-derived CDR1 and CDR2 are SGHTA and FQGNSA. This chain's CDR3 is CASSDRTAYNEQYF. CDR3 coding DNA: TGTGCCAGCAGCGACCGGACAGCCTACAATGAGCAGTACTTC.

Here the CDR3 DNA reads TGCGCCAGCAGCTTGATAGGAAGCTCCTACAATGAGCAGTTCTTC. This encodes CASSLIGSSYNEQFF. The V call is TRBV5-1, the J call TRBJ2-1; D is uncertain. Germline V lookup: CDR1 SGHRS, CDR2 YFSETQ. V was pared by 1 base and J by 0 bases, with 8 bases between. The CDR3 runs to 15 residues.

The chain uses TRBV18 and TRBJ2-6; D is ambiguous. Between the trimmed V and J ends, which lost 4 bases and 1 base, there was a span of 11 bases. In germline, CDR1 is KGHSH, CDR2 LQKENI. There are 16 residues in the CDR3. CDR3: CASSRTMGSGANVLTF. The CDR3 nucleotides read TGTGCCAGCTCACGAACTATGGGGTCTGGGGCCAACGTCCTGACTTTC.

CDR3 region: CASSPFPRGASHYEQYF. The CDR3 region has the DNA TGTGCCAGCAGCCCTTTCCCTAGGGGGGCGAGTCACTACGAGCAGTACTTC. The chain links TRBV7-9 to TRBJ2-5, with D possibly called TRBD1 or TRBD2 (6 bases each). The last part of the DNA fits TRBJ2-7 better; the J call may be wrong. The V gene's germline CDR1 is SEHNR and CDR2 FQNEAQ (reference sequence). The CDR3 extends over 17 amino acids.

The chain recombines TRBV4-1 with TRBJ2-7, with unresolved D. This CDR3 region has 14 residues. With 0 bases removed from V and 9 bases from J, the gap between germline ends came to 15 bases. The germline V gene encodes CDR1 MGHRA and CDR2 YSYEKL. The DNA of the CDR3 is TGCGCCAGCAGCCAAGAAAGGTGGACCCCGTGGCAGTACTTC. Protein product: CASSQERWTPWQYF.

This clonotype came up a few times. The chain links TRBV27 to TRBJ1-3, with TRBD1 matching over 9 bases. Germline lookup yields CDR1 MNHEY and CDR2 SMNVEV (reference sequence). J gave up 4 bases and V 5 bases, and 6 bases lay outside the gene matches. The CDR3 runs to 15 residues. CDR3 bases: TGTGCCAGCAGTACGACAGGGGGTAGAGGAAACACCATATATTTT. Its protein is CASSTTGGRGNTIYF.

The table lists this clonotype with many counts. The genes are TRBV27 and TRBJ2-1; 9 nucleotides agree with TRBD1. Germline assignment: CDR1 MNHEY and CDR2 SMNVEV (reference sequence). CDR3 length: 15 amino acids. V dropped 5 bases and J dropped 1; count of bases not matched to a gene: 3. The CDR3 DNA reads as TGTGCCAGCAGTCTGGACAGGGGATCCTACAATGAGCAGTTCTTC. Amino acids: CASSLDRGSYNEQFF.

The CDR3 sequence is CSARDRAVGTDTQYF. CDR3 in DNA: TGCAGTGCTAGAGATCGGGCGGTTGGCACAGATACGCAGTATTTT. The chain combines TRBV20-1 with TRBJ2-3; no clear D. CDR1 is DFQATT and CDR2 is SNEGSKA in the germline V gene (reference sequence). This CDR3 is 15 amino acids long. V lost 0 bases and J 1 base, leaving 11 bases between the germline ends.

The chain links TRBV12-3 or TRBV12-4 to TRBJ2-7; D may correspond to TRBD1 or TRBD2 (5 bases each). CDR3 length equals 14 residues. The V end lost 6 bases, the J end lost 8 bases, and 20 bases lay between the germline ends. The DNA of the CDR3 is TGTGCCAGCAGCCTACTAGGCGCGGAGGACAAGCAGTACTTC. Its translation is CASSLLGAEDKQYF.

The J gene is TRBJ2-4, the V gene TRBV5-1; D remains ambiguous. The CDR3 runs to 11 residues. The germline CDR1 and CDR2 sequences are SGHRS and YFSETQ. V was trimmed by 3 bases and J by 6 bases, leaving 4 bases between them. CDR3 sequence reads: CASSYGNIQYF. CDR3 nucleotide sequence: TGCGCCAGCAGCTATGGAAACATTCAGTACTTC.

This clonotype has just one count. The rearrangement links TRBV4-2 to TRBJ2-1; 7 bases map to TRBD1. The CDR3 length is 14 residues. V lost 1 base and J lost 5; bases outside the gene matches: 2. Germline CDR1 LGHNA, CDR2 YNFKEQ. The CDR3 DNA reads TGTGCCAGCAGCCAAGTGGGACAGCACAATGAGCAGTTCTTC. As protein: CASSQVGQHNEQFF.

Concerning this clonotype: The junction differs from germline at one of its ends, possibly a read error. The rearrangement links TRBV5-1 to TRBJ2-7; 11 nucleotides line up with TRBD2. This CDR3 has 14 residues. CDR1 is SGHRS, CDR2 YFSETQ, per germline. The CDR3 DNA reads as TGCGCCGGCAGCCTAGCGGGGGGCGGCCACGAGCAGTACTTC. Encoded protein: CAGSLAGGGHEQYF.